The next 27 T cell receptor beta chains were all read from a single sample in a study of T-cell reconstitution after alpha-beta-depleted transplantation in children. Preparation of the TCRbeta library involved a method that used unique molecular identifiers. MiXCR was run by TCRdb on the PCR reads, yielding one entry per CDR3 protein. The table shows about 600,000 distinct CDR3 sequences, with 10% to 15% occurring only once. This specimen was PBMCs, mostly from graft donor cells, taken 360 days after TCRalphabeta/CD19-depleted stem cell transplant. The receptors derive from a male patient younger than 18 who had a stem cell transplant for acute myeloid leukemia, so the T cells may come from the graft donor.

This clonotype has more than one count but fewer than ten. V is TRBV4-2 and J is TRBJ2-5; TRBD1 might be the D (6 bases). This CDR3 region has 17 residues. V lost 0 bases, J lost 0 bases, and 14 bases lay in between. CDR1 LGHNA and CDR2 YNFKEQ come from the germline V gene. CDR3 sequence: CASSQDQGSTHQETQYF. The CDR3 DNA sequence: TGTGCCAGCAGCCAAGATCAGGGGTCTACTCACCAAGAGACCCAGTACTTC.

A few counts support this clonotype. V and J are TRBV27 and TRBJ2-7; 8 positions agree with TRBD2. The CDR3 spans 18 residues. Trimming cost V 1 base and J 0 bases; bases outside gene matches: 11. From germline, CDR1 is MNHEY and CDR2 SMNVEV (reference sequence). Here the CDR3 reads CASSLYPAGAGASYEQYF. CDR3 sequence (DNA): TGTGCCAGCAGTTTATACCCTGCTGGAGCGGGAGCCTCCTACGAGCAGTACTTC.

This clonotype was counted only a few times. The chain couples TRBV11-1 to TRBJ2-7; 12 bases are shared with TRBD2. The CDR3 totals 14 residues. The germline V gene encodes CDR1 SGHAT and CDR2 FQDESV (reference sequence). Germline trimming cut 7 bases from V and 5 bases from J; bases unmatched to any gene: 6. CDR3 amino acids: CASTRLAGVHEQYF. CDR3 DNA sequence: TGTGCCAGCACCAGACTAGCGGGAGTCCACGAGCAGTACTTC.

CDR3 nucleotide sequence: TGCAGTGCTAGAGGACAGGGGAAGTTGAACACTGAAGCTTTCTTT. Its protein is CSARGQGKLNTEAFF. The rearrangement links TRBV20-1 to TRBJ1-1, with TRBD1 matching 8 bases. The CDR3 totals 15 residues. The V segment lost 1 base and the J segment 0 bases; nucleotides outside the gene matches: 4. Germline loops: CDR1 DFQATT, CDR2 SNEGSKA (reference sequence).

The CDR3 DNA reads TGCGCCAGCAGCCGAATCGGACTAGCGGTAACGAACACCGGGGAGCTGTTTTTT. Protein sequence: CASSRIGLAVTNTGELFF. The V call is TRBV4-1, the J call TRBJ2-2; 10 nucleotides align to TRBD2. CDR3 length equals 18 residues. Germline assignment: CDR1 MGHRA and CDR2 YSYEKL. Germline trimming cut 4 bases from V and 0 bases from J; bases unmatched to any gene: 8.

As for this clonotype: One end of the junction varies from germline; a read error may be responsible. This chain uses TRBV6-2 or TRBV6-3 with TRBJ2-7, with a possible D match to TRBD1 (6 bases). The germline CDR1 and CDR2 sequences are MNHEY and SVGEGT. The length of the CDR3 is 15 residues. The CDR3 here is CSSRACETGYCEQYF. The CDR3 DNA sequence: TGTTCCAGCAGAGCCTGTGAGACAGGTTACTGCGAGCAGTACTTC.

The V and J genes are TRBV25-1 and TRBJ2-1; TRBD2 matches at 14 bases. The CDR3 extends over 16 amino acids. The J segment lost 1 base and the V segment lost 4 bases, leaving 0 bases of the junction unmatched. In germline, CDR1 is MGHDK, CDR2 SYGVNS. The CDR3 loop reads CASSGTSGRSYNEQFF. CDR3 nucleotide sequence: TGTGCCAGCAGTGGGACTAGCGGGAGGTCCTACAATGAGCAGTTCTTC.

This clonotype came up many times. V is TRBV12-3 or TRBV12-4 and J is TRBJ2-1; D is uncertain. This CDR3 contains 15 residues. With 2 bases removed from V and 2 bases from J, the gap between germline ends came to 10 bases. The CDR3 sequence is CASSLFGNTYNEQFF. CDR3 sequence (DNA): TGTGCCAGCAGTTTATTTGGGAACACCTACAATGAGCAGTTCTTC.

This clonotype was detected ten times or more. The V gene is TRBV29-1, the J gene TRBJ2-4, with D possibly matching TRBD1 (5 bases). The CDR3 has 12 amino acids. The germline gives CDR1 SQVTM, CDR2 ANQGSEA. Trimming cost V 4 bases and J 15 bases, with 19 bases left between them. The CDR3 nucleotides read TGCAGCGTTGTAGGGTCTGAGACAGTCCCGTACTTC. It translates to CSVVGSETVPYF.

This clonotype was seen repeatedly, ten times or more. The CDR3 is CASARQGYEQYF. CDR3 coding DNA: TGTGCCAGCGCTAGACAGGGCTACGAGCAGTACTTC. V gene TRBV6-2 or TRBV6-3 combines with J gene TRBJ2-7, with 7 bases matching TRBD1. The CDR3 is 12 amino acids. Unmatched junction bases numbered 4, after V lost 8 bases and J lost 3 bases. The germline CDR1 and CDR2 sequences are MNHEY and SVGEGT.

This clonotype was detected only a few times. The V gene is TRBV7-3, the J gene TRBJ2-3; D perhaps matches TRBD1 (6 bases). The CDR3 consists of 16 residues. V gave up 1 base and J gave up 0 bases, with 11 bases separating them. Looked up from germline, CDR1 is SGHTA and CDR2 is FQGTGA. The CDR3 is CASSLIPQGSTDTQYF. The CDR3, as DNA: TGTGCCAGCAGCTTAATACCGCAGGGGAGCACAGATACGCAGTATTTT.

Many counts were recorded for this clonotype. V usage is TRBV28 and J usage is TRBJ1-4, with no clear D. The CDR3 contains 15 residues. V shed 5 bases and J shed 4 bases, with 14 bases lying between them. The V gene's germline CDR1 is MDHEN and CDR2 SYDVKM. CDR3 nucleotide sequence: TGTGCCAGCAGTACCTTTATGAACCTTAATGAAAAACTGTTTTTT. Encoded protein: CASSTFMNLNEKLFF. Full variable domain (rest looked up from reference TRBV28 and TRBJ1-4): DVKVTQSSRYLVKRTGEKVFLECVQDMDHENMFWYRQDPGLGLRLIYFSYDVKMKEKGDIPEGYSVSREKKERFSLILESASTNQTSMYLCASSTFMNLNEKLFFGSGTQLSVL.

This clonotype was recorded a few times. V is TRBV11-2 and J is TRBJ2-3; weak D call: TRBD2 (6 bases). Per germline, CDR1 SGHAT and CDR2 FQNNGV. This CDR3 comprises 19 residues. The V end lost 0 bases, the J end lost 1 base, and 20 bases lay between the germline ends. The CDR3 region is CASSLESPLLAYRTDTQYF. The CDR3 DNA reads TGTGCCAGCAGCTTAGAGTCCCCACTACTAGCATACCGCACAGATACGCAGTATTTT.

This chain uses TRBV12-3 or TRBV12-4 with TRBJ2-5, with a weak D call TRBD2 (5 bases). The CDR3 runs 15 residues. The ends were cut back, 0 bases at V and 5 bases at J, with 13 bases in the middle. In DNA, the CDR3 is TGTGCCAGCAGTTTAGCCCCCCCGGGATCGGAGACCCAGTACTTC. This translates into CASSLAPPGSETQYF.

This rearrangement joins TRBV10-3 to TRBJ2-1; D possibly uses TRBD1 or TRBD2 (7 bases each). Germline CDR1 and CDR2: ENHRY and SYGVKD. The germline V and J ends were trimmed by 8 bases and 7 bases, with 24 bases remaining between them. The CDR3 consists of 16 residues. The CDR3 protein is CAIGRVAKGATNEQFF. CDR3 DNA: TGTGCCATCGGGAGGGTCGCCAAGGGGGCAACAAATGAGCAGTTCTTC.

This clonotype occurred a few times. The chain recombines TRBV20-1 with TRBJ2-7; possible D gene TRBD2, 6 bases. Germline values: CDR1 DFQATT, CDR2 SNEGSKA (reference sequence). V was clipped by 3 bases and J by 6 bases, with 15 bases between them. The CDR3 totals 13 residues. DNA of the CDR3: TGCAGTGCTAGCCCGGACTATTTTTCCGAGCAGTACTTC. It codes for CSASPDYFSEQYF.

Details on this clonotype: A read error may be the cause here, since a much bigger clone is one base away. The chain combines TRBV12-3 or TRBV12-4 with TRBJ2-1; perhaps TRBD2 as D (6 bases). Between the trimmed V and J ends, which lost 8 bases and 3 bases, there was a span of 14 bases. The CDR3 runs 14 residues. CDR3 bases: TGTGCCAGCGACGCGGGACTGTTCTACAATGAGCAGTTCTTC. Translated: CASDAGLFYNEQFF.

The chain recombines TRBV5-5 with TRBJ2-7, with 10 bases fitting TRBD1. The germline gives CDR1 SGHKS, CDR2 YYEKEE (reference sequence). This CDR3 spans 17 amino acids. The junction had 12 bases not matched to a gene; V was cut back by 3 bases and J by 3 bases. CDR3 in amino acids: CASSSFPRGTGDYEQYF. The CDR3 DNA follows: TGTGCCAGCAGCTCCTTCCCGAGGGGGACAGGGGACTACGAGCAGTACTTC.

This clonotype was seen a handful of times. The rearrangement joins TRBV5-1 to TRBJ2-5; D may match TRBD1 or TRBD2 (6 bases each). V was pared by 4 bases and J by 4 bases, with 14 bases between. Germline lookup yields CDR1 SGHRS and CDR2 YFSETQ. The CDR3 covers 14 residues. CDR3 DNA sequence: TGCGCCAGCAGCGGCGGGACATTGGTAGAGACCCAGTACTTC. Its protein product is CASSGGTLVETQYF.

This clonotype has a handful of counts. The chain combines TRBV10-3 with TRBJ1-2, with D unresolved. Germline-derived CDR1 and CDR2 are ENHRY and SYGVKD. CDR3 length: 14 residues. Trimming removed 5 bases from V and 0 bases from J, with 10 bases in between. The CDR3 protein is CAISLDGPNYGYTF. The CDR3 DNA is TGTGCCATCAGTCTGGACGGACCTAACTATGGCTACACCTTC.

The V and J genes are TRBV15 and TRBJ2-7, with a weak D call TRBD2 (6 bases). The CDR3 has 16 amino acids. Germline V gene sequence: CDR1 LNHNV, CDR2 YYDKDF (reference sequence). Trimming pared 1 base from V and 4 bases from J, leaving 17 bases between. The CDR3 reads CATSRVSRRERYEQYF. CDR3 DNA sequence: TGTGCCACCAGCAGAGTATCCCGGCGGGAACGGTACGAGCAGTACTTC.

DNA of the CDR3: TGCGCCAGCAGCCTCGGGAACGGGCGGGGTTTGGTTTGGGAGCAGTTCTTC. It translates to CASSLGNGRGLVWEQFF. V and J are TRBV5-1 and TRBJ2-1, with TRBD2 as a possible D gene (6 bases). The germline V gene encodes CDR1 SGHRS and CDR2 YFSETQ. Trimming shortened V by 4 bases and J by 10 bases, and 27 bases separated the two germline ends. This CDR3 is built from 17 residues.

V is TRBV29-1 and J is TRBJ1-1, with D possibly matching TRBD1 (6 bases). Between the trimmed V and J ends, which lost 4 bases and 6 bases, there was a span of 18 bases. Germline V lookup: CDR1 SQVTM, CDR2 ANQGSEA. The CDR3 has 14 amino acids. The CDR3 DNA reads as TGCAGCGTTGTGATGTTACAGGGTAGGGCTGAAGCTTTCTTT. Protein: CSVVMLQGRAEAFF.

The CDR3 DNA reads TGCGCCAGCAGCCGACGGTGGTTCGACAGTACCTACGAGCAGTACTTC. This gives the protein CASSRRWFDSTYEQYF. The chain recombines TRBV4-3 with TRBJ2-7, with D perhaps TRBD1 (5 bases). The CDR3 covers 16 residues. The germline CDR1 and CDR2 sequences are LGHNA and YSLEER. The germline V and J ends were trimmed by 4 bases and 2 bases, with 18 bases remaining between them.

The rearrangement uses TRBV7-2 and TRBJ2-7; 14 positions match TRBD2. Germline V gives CDR1 SGHTA, CDR2 FQGNSA. This CDR3 comprises 15 residues. The junction had 1 base not matched to a gene; V was cut back by 0 bases and J by 6 bases. The CDR3 DNA is TGTGCCAGCAGCTTAGCTGGGACTAGCGGGAGCGAGCAGTACTTC. Its protein is CASSLAGTSGSEQYF.

This clonotype appeared a few times. The J gene is TRBJ1-2, the V gene TRBV29-1; 9 bases are shared with TRBD1. CDR1 and CDR2 (germline): SQVTM, ANQGSEA. After removal of 6 bases from V and 4 bases from J, the junction contained 6 bases not matched to a gene. The CDR3 is 13 residues long. CDR3: CSVGQGGGYGYTF. The DNA of the CDR3 is TGCAGCGTGGGACAGGGCGGGGGCTATGGCTACACCTTC.

This clonotype was observed at least ten times. The chain combines TRBV9 with TRBJ2-1; D remains ambiguous. V lost 3 bases, J lost 9 bases, and 16 bases lay in between. In germline, CDR1 is SGDLS, CDR2 YYNGEE. CDR3 size: 14 residues. The CDR3 nucleotides read TGTGCCAGCAGCGCACCTTCCCTGGAAGTTGAGCAGTTCTTC. This codes for CASSAPSLEVEQFF.